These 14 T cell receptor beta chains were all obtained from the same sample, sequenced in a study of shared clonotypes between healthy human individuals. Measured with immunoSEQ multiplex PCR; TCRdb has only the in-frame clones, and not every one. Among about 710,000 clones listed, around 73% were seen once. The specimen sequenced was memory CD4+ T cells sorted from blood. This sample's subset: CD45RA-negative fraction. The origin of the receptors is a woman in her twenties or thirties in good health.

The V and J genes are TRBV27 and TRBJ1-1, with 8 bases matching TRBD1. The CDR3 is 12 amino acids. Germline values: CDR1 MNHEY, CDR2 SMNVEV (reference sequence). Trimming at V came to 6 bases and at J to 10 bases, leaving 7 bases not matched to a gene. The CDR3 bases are TGTGCCAGCAGCGGACAGGGACTACGAGCTTTCTTT. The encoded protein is CASSGQGLRAFF.

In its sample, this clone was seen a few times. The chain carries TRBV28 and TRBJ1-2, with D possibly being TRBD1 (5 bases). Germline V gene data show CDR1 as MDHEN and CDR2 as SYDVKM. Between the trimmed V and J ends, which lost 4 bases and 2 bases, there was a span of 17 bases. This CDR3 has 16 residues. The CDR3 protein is CASSSTLGGRNYGYTF. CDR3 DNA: TGTGCCAGCAGTTCGACCCTCGGGGGGAGAAACTATGGCTACACCTTC.

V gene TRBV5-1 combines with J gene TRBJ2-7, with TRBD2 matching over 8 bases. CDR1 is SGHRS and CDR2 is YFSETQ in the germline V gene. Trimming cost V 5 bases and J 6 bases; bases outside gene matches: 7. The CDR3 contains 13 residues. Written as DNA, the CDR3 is TGCGCCAGCAGTATGCGGGAGGTCGGCGAGCAGTACTTC. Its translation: CASSMREVGEQYF.

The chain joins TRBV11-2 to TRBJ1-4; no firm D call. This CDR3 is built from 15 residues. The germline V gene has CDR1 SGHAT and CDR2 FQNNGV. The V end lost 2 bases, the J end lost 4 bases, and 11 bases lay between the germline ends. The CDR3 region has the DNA TGTGCCAGCAGCTTAAATGTAGGGAATAATGAAAAACTGTTTTTT. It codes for CASSLNVGNNEKLFF. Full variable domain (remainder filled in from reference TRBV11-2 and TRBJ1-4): EAGVAQSPRYKIIEKRQSVAFWCNPISGHATLYWYQQILGQGPKLLIQFQNNGVVDDSQLPKDRFSAERLKGVDSTLKIQPAKLEDSAVYLCASSLNVGNNEKLFFGSGTQLSVL.

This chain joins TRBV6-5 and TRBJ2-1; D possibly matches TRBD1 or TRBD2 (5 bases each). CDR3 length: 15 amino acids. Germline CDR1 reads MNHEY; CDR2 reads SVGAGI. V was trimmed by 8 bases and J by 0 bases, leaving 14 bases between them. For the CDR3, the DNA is TGTGCCAGCGGGGGTCAGCGGAGCTCCTACAATGAGCAGTTCTTC. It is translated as CASGGQRSSYNEQFF.

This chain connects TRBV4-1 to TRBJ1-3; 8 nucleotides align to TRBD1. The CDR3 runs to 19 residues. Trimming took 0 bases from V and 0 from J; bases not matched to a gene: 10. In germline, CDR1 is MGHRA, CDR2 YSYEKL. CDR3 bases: TGCGCCAGCAGCCAAGATGGGGGGGGACAGGTCCTCTCTGGAAACACCATATATTTT. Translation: CASSQDGGGQVLSGNTIYF.

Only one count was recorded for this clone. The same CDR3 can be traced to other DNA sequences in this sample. In DNA, the CDR3 is TGTGCCAGCTCACCACGTACACAAGAGACCCAGTACTTC. Translated, it gives CASSPRTQETQYF. The J gene is TRBJ2-5, the V gene TRBV18, with D unresolved. This CDR3 has 13 amino acids. Germline V gene sequence: CDR1 KGHSH, CDR2 LQKENI. The germline V and J ends were trimmed by 1 base and 2 bases, with 5 bases remaining between them.

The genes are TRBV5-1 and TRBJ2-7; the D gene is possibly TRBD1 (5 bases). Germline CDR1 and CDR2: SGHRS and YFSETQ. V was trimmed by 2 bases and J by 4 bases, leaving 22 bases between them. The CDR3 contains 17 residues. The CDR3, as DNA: TGCGCCAGCAGCTTCCCCGGGCAGACAGCCTCCCCTTACGAGCAGTACTTC. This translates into CASSFPGQTASPYEQYF. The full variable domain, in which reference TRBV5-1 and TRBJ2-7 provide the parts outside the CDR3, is KAGVTQTPRYLIKTRGQQVTLSCSPISGHRSVSWYQQTPGQGLQFLFEYFSETQRNKGNFPGRFSGRQFSNSRSEMNVSTLELGDSALYLCASSFPGQTASPYEQYFGPGTRLTVT.

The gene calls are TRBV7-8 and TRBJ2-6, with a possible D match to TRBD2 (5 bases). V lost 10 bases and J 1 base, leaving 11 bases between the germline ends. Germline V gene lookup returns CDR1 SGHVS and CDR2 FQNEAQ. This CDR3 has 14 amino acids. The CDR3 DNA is TGTGCCACCGGGTCGGGATCTGGGGCCAACGTCCTGACTTTC. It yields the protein CATGSGSGANVLTF.

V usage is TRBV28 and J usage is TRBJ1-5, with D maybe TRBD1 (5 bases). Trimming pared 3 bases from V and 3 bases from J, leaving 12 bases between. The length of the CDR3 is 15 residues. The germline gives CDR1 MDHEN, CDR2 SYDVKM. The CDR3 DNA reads TGTGCCAGCAGTTTTCAGGGCGGAGACAATCAGCCCCAGCATTTT. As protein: CASSFQGGDNQPQHF.

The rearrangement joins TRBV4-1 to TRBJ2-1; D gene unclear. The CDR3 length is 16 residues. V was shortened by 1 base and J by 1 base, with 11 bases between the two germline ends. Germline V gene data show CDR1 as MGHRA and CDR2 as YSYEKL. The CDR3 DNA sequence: TGCGCCAGCAGCCAAGTGAATATCCTTTCCTACAATGAGCAGTTCTTC. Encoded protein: CASSQVNILSYNEQFF.

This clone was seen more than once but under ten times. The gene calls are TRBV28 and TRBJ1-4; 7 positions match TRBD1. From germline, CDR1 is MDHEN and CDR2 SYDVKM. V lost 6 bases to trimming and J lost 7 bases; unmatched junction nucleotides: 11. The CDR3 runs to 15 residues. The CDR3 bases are TGTGCCAGCAGGGGAAGGGGGCGAAACCTTGAAAAACTGTTTTTT. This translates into CASRGRGRNLEKLFF.

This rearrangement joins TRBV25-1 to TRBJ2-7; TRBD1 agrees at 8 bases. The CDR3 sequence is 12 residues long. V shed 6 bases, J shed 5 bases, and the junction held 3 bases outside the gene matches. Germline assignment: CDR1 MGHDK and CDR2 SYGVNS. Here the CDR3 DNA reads TGTGCCAGCAGCCTGACAGGGGACGAGCAGTACTTC. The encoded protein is CASSLTGDEQYF.

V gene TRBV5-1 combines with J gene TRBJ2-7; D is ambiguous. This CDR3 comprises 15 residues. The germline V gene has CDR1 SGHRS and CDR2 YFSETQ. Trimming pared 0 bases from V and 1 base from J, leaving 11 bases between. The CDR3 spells CASSLGQPYSYEQYF. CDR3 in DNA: TGCGCCAGCAGCTTGGGCCAGCCTTATTCCTACGAGCAGTACTTC.